The TCR beta chain described here comes from a study of human T cells and chemical hapten exposure. The wider study: Investigators sensitized around 2 cm by around 2 cm of upper inner arm skin with 2% DPC.

In the original processing: Samples contained a median of around 89,000 TCRs, with a range of about 23,224 to 750,000. TCRdb processed the RACE reads anew with MiXCR; each CDR3 protein has one entry. These V and J calls are TCRdb output, not the study's own analysis. The sample comprises fewer than 100,000 distinct CDR3 sequences, around 10% of which are singletons, and 1.5% to 2% rests with the top ten. This CDR3 spans 14 amino acids. CDR1 SGHTA and CDR2 FQGNSA come from the germline V gene. Trimming stripped 5 bases from V and 2 bases from J, with 12 bases between. Time point given: patch test 2, 6 weeks after DPC sensitization. Documented treatment: therapeutic diphenylcyclopropenone sensitization with weekly scalp DPC. Alopecia patients between 18 and 70 years old and suitable for DPC were used as donors. Blood, whole and unfractionated, served as the source for total RNA extraction.

This receptor was taken from a man aged 18 to 35 with alopecia areata. Some clones in this sample may be carry-over from other donors' samples. Here the sequenced sample was whole blood, taken in connection with sensitization to the hapten diphenylcyclopropenone (DPC). This chain links TRBV7-2 with TRBJ1-2; D may be TRBD1 (5 bases). CDR3 sequence: CASSTRQPNYGYTF. As DNA, the CDR3 is TGTGCCAGCAGCACCCGACAGCCCAACTATGGCTACACCTTC.